This entry lists 12 T cell receptor beta chains sequenced from one sample in a study of blood T cell repertoires in COVID-19. Produced via immunoSEQ multiplex PCR; TCRdb's table is partial and in-frame only. The profile shows 300,000 to 400,000 clones, about 87% of them singletons. Material: peripheral blood. The receptors here all came from a woman aged 60-75 years with COVID-19, enrolled during active disease.

V usage is TRBV28 and J usage is TRBJ2-2; possibly TRBD1 for D (7 bases). From germline, CDR1 is MDHEN and CDR2 SYDVKM. The CDR3 covers 17 residues. V shed 3 bases and J shed 1 base, with 15 bases lying between them. For the CDR3, the DNA is TGTGCCAGCAGTTTCGTGCGGGGACAGAAGAACACCGGGGAGCTGTTTTTT. This encodes CASSFVRGQKNTGELFF.

The CDR3, as DNA: TGCGCCAGCAGCAGGGACAGGGGGCATGGAAACACCATATATTTT. The encoded protein is CASSRDRGHGNTIYF. This chain connects TRBV5-1 to TRBJ1-3, with TRBD1 matching over 12 bases. Germline V CDR1 and CDR2: SGHRS, YFSETQ. With V trimmed by 4 bases and J by 3 bases, 2 bases remained unmatched. The CDR3 is made up of 15 amino acids. The full variable domain, rest sourced from reference TRBV5-1 and TRBJ1-3, is KAGVTQTPRYLIKTRGQQVTLSCSPISGHRSVSWYQQTPGQGLQFLFEYFSETQRNKGNFPGRFSGRQFSNSRSEMNVSTLELGDSALYLCASSRDRGHGNTIYFGEGSWLTVV.

The chain recombines TRBV5-1 with TRBJ2-3; D remains ambiguous. Trimming pared 0 bases from V and 1 base from J, leaving 9 bases between. Per germline, CDR1 SGHRS and CDR2 YFSETQ. The CDR3 runs to 15 residues. The CDR3 nucleotides read TGCGCCAGCAGCTTGGGTCCGGCGGGCACAGATACGCAGTATTTT. Its translation is CASSLGPAGTDTQYF.

J is TRBJ2-7 and V is TRBV5-6, with 11 nucleotides matching TRBD2. This CDR3 comprises 15 residues. CDR1 is SGHDT and CDR2 is YYEEEE in the germline V gene. Germline trimming cut 4 bases from V and 2 bases from J; bases unmatched to any gene: 5. The CDR3 bases are TGTGCCAGCAGCCCCGATAGCGGGGGGGCCTACGAGCAGTACTTC. Encoded protein: CASSPDSGGAYEQYF. The complete variable domain, with remaining parts taken from reference TRBV5-6 and TRBJ2-7, reads DAGVTQSPTHLIKTRGQQVTLRCSPKSGHDTVSWYQQALGQGPQFIFQYYEEEERQRGNFPDRFSGHQFPNYSSELNVNALLLGDSALYLCASSPDSGGAYEQYFGPGTRLTVT.

CDR3 nucleotides: TGCGCCAGCAGCACGCGGTGGGGGGCCTACGAGCAGTACTTC. It is translated as CASSTRWGAYEQYF. J is TRBJ2-7 and V is TRBV5-1; possible D gene TRBD2, 6 bases. The CDR3 sequence is 14 residues long. Germline CDR1 is SGHRS and CDR2 is YFSETQ. V was trimmed by 4 bases and J by 2 bases, leaving 13 bases between them.

As to this clone: The sample carries other DNA sequences with the same CDR3. The rearrangement links TRBV18 to TRBJ2-5; D is undetermined. The CDR3 contains 12 residues. Per germline, CDR1 KGHSH and CDR2 LQKENI. Trimming removed 1 base from V and 4 bases from J, with 4 bases in between. CDR3 in amino acids: CASSPRPETQYF. The CDR3 bases are TGTGCCAGCTCACCACGGCCAGAGACCCAGTACTTC.

In its sample, this clone was seen a few times. The chain couples TRBV5-4 to TRBJ2-2; D remains ambiguous. Germline V gene sequence: CDR1 SGHNT, CDR2 YYREEE (reference sequence). V lost 1 base and J lost 0, with 13 bases in between. The CDR3 is made up of 17 amino acids. CDR3 DNA sequence: TGTGCCAGCAGCTTGTCACTCCTAACTTCGAACACCGGGGAGCTGTTTTTT. Its protein is CASSLSLLTSNTGELFF.

The V call is TRBV5-8, the J call TRBJ1-1; D is uncertain. There are 13 residues in the CDR3. CDR1 is SGHTS, CDR2 YDEGEE, per germline. V was pared by 1 base and J by 0 bases, with 4 bases between. For the CDR3, the DNA is TGTGCCAGCAGCTTGCTAGTGAACACTGAAGCTTTCTTT. It specifies CASSLLVNTEAFF.

J is TRBJ1-2 and V is TRBV12-3 or TRBV12-4, with D hard to call. The ends were cut back, 7 bases at V and 6 bases at J, with 12 bases in the middle. This CDR3 is 12 amino acids long. The CDR3 here is CASTFSGNGYTF. As DNA, the CDR3 is TGTGCCAGCACCTTTTCGGGGAATGGCTACACCTTC.

The genes are TRBV7-2 and TRBJ2-2; no reliable D call. V lost 1 base and J lost 3, with 6 bases in between. Germline assignment: CDR1 SGHTA and CDR2 FQGNSA. There are 14 residues in the CDR3. In DNA form, the CDR3 reads TGTGCCAGCAGCTTAGTCGCGTACACCGGGGAGCTGTTTTTT. This translates into CASSLVAYTGELFF.

V usage is TRBV5-1 and J usage is TRBJ1-6; D may be TRBD1 (5 bases). CDR3 length: 16 residues. Germline V gene lookup returns CDR1 SGHRS and CDR2 YFSETQ. The V gene lost 7 bases and the J gene lost 0 bases, with 14 bases spanning the gap. CDR3 amino acids: CASSREGSSYNSPLHF. The CDR3 DNA reads as TGCGCCAGCTCCCGGGAGGGGAGCTCCTATAATTCACCCCTCCACTTT.

The genes are TRBV11-2 and TRBJ2-3; TRBD2 might be the D (6 bases). CDR1 is SGHAT, CDR2 FQNNGV, per germline. With 5 bases removed from V and 0 bases from J, the gap between germline ends came to 24 bases. The CDR3 length is 19 residues. In DNA, the CDR3 is TGTGCCAGCAGCCGCCGGAGGGACTCTCCCTCAATTAGCACAGATACGCAGTATTTT. This codes for CASSRRRDSPSISTDTQYF.